The 17 T cell receptor beta chains in this list originate from one sample, sequenced in a study of CD8 T cells in ankylosing spondylitis. Antigens of these TCRs are unknown. Study-level findings and limits: In ankylosing spondylitis blood, a motif of eight highly homologous TCR beta variants appeared characteristic.

TCRdb analysed the 5' RACE reads with MiXCR anew, one entry per CDR3 protein. The sample records some 800,000 distinct CDR3 sequences, approximately 12% being singletons. The material sequenced was blood, either unsorted or a sorted T cell fraction (not recorded which). The receptors here all came from a male donor with ankylosing spondylitis.

This chain joins TRBV6-1 and TRBJ1-6; 7 bases match TRBD1. This CDR3 spans 14 amino acids. The J segment lost 14 bases and the V segment lost 5 bases, leaving 12 bases of the junction unmatched. Germline V gives CDR1 MNHNS, CDR2 SASEGT. The CDR3 spells CASSTSWDRKALHF. DNA for the CDR3: TGTGCCAGCAGTACATCTTGGGACAGAAAGGCCCTCCACTTT.

This clonotype was seen many times. This chain connects TRBV20-1 to TRBJ2-7, with no clear D. The V gene's germline CDR1 is DFQATT and CDR2 SNEGSKA (reference sequence). The V end lost 0 bases, the J end lost 0 bases, and 6 bases lay between the germline ends. CDR3 length: 13 amino acids. In DNA form, the CDR3 reads TGCAGTGCTAGAGATTCCGGCTCCTACGAGCAGTACTTC. It specifies CSARDSGSYEQYF.

This rearrangement joins TRBV19 to TRBJ2-1, with 9 bases identical to TRBD2. The CDR3 spans 18 residues. Looked up from germline, CDR1 is LNHDA and CDR2 is SQIVND (reference sequence). V lost 8 bases to trimming and J lost 3 bases; unmatched junction nucleotides: 17. The CDR3 region has the DNA TGTGCCAGTTGGGCTGGTAGCGGGAGAGGGGTGCGCTACAATGAGCAGTTCTTC. Translation gives CASWAGSGRGVRYNEQFF.

This clonotype was picked up a small number of times. The chain recombines TRBV6-6 with TRBJ2-2, with 8 bases lining up with TRBD2. The CDR3 sequence is 13 residues long. The V and J ends lost 8 bases and 5 bases, in that order; junction bases with no gene match: 4. The germline V gene encodes CDR1 MNHNY and CDR2 SVGAGI (reference sequence). The CDR3 DNA is TGTGCCAGCGAAAGCGGGAGAACCGGGGAGCTGTTTTTT. Its protein is CASESGRTGELFF.

The sample holds many counts of this clonotype. V is TRBV20-1 and J is TRBJ2-1, with D possibly TRBD2 on 5 matching bases. This CDR3 contains 11 residues. Trimming removed 1 base at V and 8 bases at J, with 6 bases between. Germline assignment: CDR1 DFQATT and CDR2 SNEGSKA (reference sequence). The CDR3 coding sequence is TGCAGTGCTAGAGGCGGGTATGAGCAGTTCTTC. It translates to CSARGGYEQFF.

This chain uses TRBV7-2 with TRBJ1-5, with D maybe TRBD1 (5 bases). The V gene's germline CDR1 is SGHTA and CDR2 FQGNSA. The V end was cut by 2 bases, the J end by 4 bases, with 12 bases between. The CDR3 is made up of 15 amino acids. CDR3 DNA: TGTGCCAGCAGCTTATACCGGGGCCAGAATCAGCCCCAGCATTTT. Protein sequence: CASSLYRGQNQPQHF.

This clonotype was counted between two and nine times. The V and J genes are TRBV6-1 and TRBJ1-4, with a tentative D call TRBD1 (6 bases). The CDR3 has 14 amino acids. The germline V gene encodes CDR1 MNHNS and CDR2 SASEGT. The V end was cut by 6 bases, the J end by 8 bases, with 16 bases between. In nucleotides, the CDR3 is TGTGCCAGCAGCCTTCGGACAGTTGGGGAAAAACTGTTTTTT. Protein: CASSLRTVGEKLFF.

The chain recombines TRBV5-8 with TRBJ2-1, with 13 bases aligning to TRBD2. Trimming took 8 bases from V and 9 from J; bases not matched to a gene: 8. Germline-derived CDR1 and CDR2 are SGHTS and YDEGEE. There are 14 residues in the CDR3. The CDR3 sequence is CASRLAGGKGEQFF. The CDR3 DNA is TGTGCCAGTCGACTAGCGGGAGGTAAGGGTGAGCAGTTCTTC. Complete variable domain (other parts from reference TRBV5-8 and TRBJ2-1): EAGVTQSPTHLIKTRGQQATLRCSPISGHTSVYWYQQALGLGLQFLLWYDEGEERNRGNFPPRFSGRQFPNYSSELNVNALELEDSALYLCASRLAGGKGEQFFGPGTRLTVL.

The chain links TRBV18 to TRBJ2-7; 13 bases are shared with TRBD2. V was pared by 3 bases and J by 5 bases, with 7 bases of the junction left unmatched. CDR3 length equals 16 residues. CDR1 is KGHSH, CDR2 LQKENI, per germline. The CDR3: CASSPLGLAGPHEQYF. CDR3 bases: TGTGCCAGCTCACCCTTGGGACTAGCGGGACCCCACGAGCAGTACTTC. The entire variable domain, with the rest obtained from reference TRBV18 and TRBJ2-7, is as follows: NAGVMQNPRHLVRRRGQEARLRCSPMKGHSHVYWYRQLPEEGLKFMVYLQKENIIDESGMPKERFSAEFPKEGPSILRIQQVVRGDSAAYFCASSPLGLAGPHEQYFGPGTRLTVT.

V gene TRBV7-2 combines with J gene TRBJ2-2; possibly TRBD2 for D (6 bases). The CDR3 runs 15 residues. CDR1 is SGHTA and CDR2 is FQGNSA in the germline V gene. V gave up 7 bases and J gave up 3 bases, with 15 bases separating them. The CDR3 protein is CASTLQWGDTGELFF. In DNA, the CDR3 is TGTGCCAGCACCCTACAGTGGGGGGACACCGGGGAGCTGTTTTTT. The entire variable domain, with the rest obtained from reference TRBV7-2 and TRBJ2-2, is as follows: GAGVSQSPSNKVTEKGKDVELRCDPISGHTALYWYRQSLGQGLEFLIYFQGNSAPDKSGLPSDRFSAERTGGSVSTLTIQRTQQEDSAVYLCASTLQWGDTGELFFGEGSRLTVL.

This clonotype was observed a few times. V is TRBV20-1 and J is TRBJ2-7; TRBD1 or TRBD2 may be the D gene (5 bases each). CDR1 is DFQATT and CDR2 is SNEGSKA in the germline V gene (reference sequence). V gave up 0 bases and J gave up 5 bases, with 14 bases separating them. The CDR3 extends over 14 amino acids. This CDR3 reads CSARDLPGDHEQYF. CDR3 bases: TGCAGTGCTAGAGATCTCCCCGGGGACCACGAGCAGTACTTC.

The chain carries TRBV12-3 or TRBV12-4 and TRBJ2-3; the D gene is possibly TRBD2 (6 bases). The length of the CDR3 is 12 residues. V shed 6 bases and J shed 9 bases, with 13 bases lying between them. DNA for the CDR3: TGTGCCAGCAGCCTACCAGGAGGGACGCAGTATTTT. This encodes CASSLPGGTQYF.

This clonotype occurred a few times. This rearrangement joins TRBV30 to TRBJ1-4; D not certain. The length of the CDR3 is 14 residues. Germline CDR1 is GTSNPN and CDR2 is SVGIG (reference sequence). Trimming pared 3 bases from V and 8 bases from J, leaving 16 bases between. The CDR3 DNA reads TGTGCCTGGAGCGGAAACAGTATAGGGGAAAAACTGTTTTTT. As protein: CAWSGNSIGEKLFF.

This clonotype was counted a few times. V gene TRBV28 combines with J gene TRBJ1-3; D may be TRBD1 (6 bases). This CDR3 spans 16 amino acids. V lost 5 bases, J lost 0 bases, and 14 bases lay in between. Per germline, CDR1 MDHEN and CDR2 SYDVKM. The CDR3: CASSLSGQLSGNTIYF. As DNA, the CDR3 is TGTGCCAGCAGTCTTTCGGGACAACTCTCTGGAAACACCATATATTTT.

This clonotype was counted between two and nine times. The rearrangement links TRBV5-1 to TRBJ2-3; D is uncertain. The CDR3 sequence is 14 residues long. V was clipped by 5 bases and J by 0 bases, with 10 bases between them. CDR1 is SGHRS, CDR2 YFSETQ, per germline. Here the CDR3 reads CASRKESSTDTQYF. For the CDR3, the DNA is TGCGCCAGCAGAAAAGAATCTAGCACAGATACGCAGTATTTT.

The sample holds many counts of this clonotype. This chain connects TRBV20-1 to TRBJ2-1; 9 bases are a match to TRBD2. The germline V gene encodes CDR1 DFQATT and CDR2 SNEGSKA (reference sequence). The CDR3 is made up of 15 amino acids. Losses at the gene ends were 3 bases for V and 1 base for J; bases not matched to a gene: 4. CDR3 DNA: TGCAGTGCTAGGCCCCTAGCGGGGTCCTACAATGAGCAGTTCTTC. This translates into CSARPLAGSYNEQFF.

The rearrangement uses TRBV4-1 and TRBJ2-1; 7 bases match TRBD2. V dropped 0 bases and J dropped 4; count of bases not matched to a gene: 6. CDR3 length equals 16 residues. Looked up from germline, CDR1 is MGHRA and CDR2 is YSYEKL. CDR3: CASSQETSRQYNEQFF. The CDR3 region has the DNA TGCGCCAGCAGCCAAGAGACTAGCCGACAGTACAATGAGCAGTTCTTC.